The T cell receptor beta chain under discussion was sequenced for a study of cytomegalovirus exposure and HLA in healthy donors. The PCR had 60 Vbeta and 13 Jbeta primers. Assay: immunoSEQ multiplex PCR; the TCRdb copy retains only in-frame clones and omits some. The table has over 150,000 clones, 60% to 80% seen once; the top ten hold over 2.5%. For this clone: Its antigen is as yet unknown.

The CDR3 covers 15 residues. J gave up 6 bases and V 4 bases, and 8 bases lay outside the gene matches. Germline CDR1 MNHNS, CDR2 SASEGT. Regarding the study as a whole: What was likely a sequencing artifact was a cluster of highly shared sequence variants.

Sequenced sample: PBMCs. The chain uses TRBV6-1 and TRBJ2-1; 8 nucleotides match TRBD2. The sequence was obtained from a woman between 40 and 55 years old in good health and CMV-seropositive. CDR3 protein: CASSGIGTSLNEQFF. In nucleotides, the CDR3 is TGTGCCAGCAGTGGGATTGGGACTAGTCTCAATGAGCAGTTCTTC.